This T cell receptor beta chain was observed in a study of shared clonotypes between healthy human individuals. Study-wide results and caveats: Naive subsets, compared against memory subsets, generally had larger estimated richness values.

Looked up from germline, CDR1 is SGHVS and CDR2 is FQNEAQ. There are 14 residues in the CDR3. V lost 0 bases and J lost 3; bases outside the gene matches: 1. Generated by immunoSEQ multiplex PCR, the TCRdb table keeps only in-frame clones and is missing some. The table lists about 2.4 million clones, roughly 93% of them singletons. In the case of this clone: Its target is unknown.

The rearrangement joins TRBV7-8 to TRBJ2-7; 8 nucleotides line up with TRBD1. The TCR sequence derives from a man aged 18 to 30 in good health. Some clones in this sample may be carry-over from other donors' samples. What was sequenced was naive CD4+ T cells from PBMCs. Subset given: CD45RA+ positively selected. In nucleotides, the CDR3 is TGTGCCAGCAGCTTAGCCGGGACAGGCTACGAGCAGTACTTC. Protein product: CASSLAGTGYEQYF.